This T cell receptor (beta chain) was recorded in a study of control samples from healthy donors and cancer patients. TCRdb keeps only in-frame clones here, not all; method: immunoSEQ multiplex PCR. This table has about 120,000 clones, 92% appearing once. As regards this clone: An end of the junction does not agree with germline; a read error may underlie this.

CDR3 length: 12 amino acids. Germline CDR1 and CDR2: MDHEN and SYDVKM. The TCR comes from a woman between 45 and 60 years old in good health. J is TRBJ2-7 and V is TRBV28; D possibly corresponds to TRBD1 (5 bases). Sequenced sample: blood. For the CDR3, the DNA is TGTGCCGGCAGTTTAAGGGGTTACGAGCAGTACTTC. Protein sequence: CAGSLRGYEQYF.